This T cell receptor (beta chain) comes out of a study of blood T cell repertoires in COVID-19. As for the study in general: Samples representing acute and convalescent COVID-19 were sourced from the United States, Italy and Spain.

Germline CDR1 SGHKS, CDR2 YYEKEE (reference sequence). The CDR3 consists of 15 residues. The germline V and J ends were trimmed by 5 bases and 0 bases, with 15 bases remaining between them. Only in-frame clones appear in the TCRdb table, and some are missing; sequencing was by immunoSEQ multiplex PCR. Here the sample spans under 200,000 clones, roughly nine tenths being singletons. The V call is TRBV5-5, the J call TRBJ2-7; tentative D call: TRBD1 (5 bases). Material for sequencing was peripheral blood. This clonotype was obtained from a man over 45 with acute or convalescent COVID-19. CDR3 nucleotides: TGTGCCAGCAGTAACAACAGGTTCAGCTCCTACGAGCAGTACTTC. This translates into CASSNNRFSSYEQYF.